This T cell receptor beta chain was sequenced for a study of T cell responses to AZD1222 COVID-19 vaccine. Study-level points and caveats: Among AZD1222 vaccinees, only six were seropositive at baseline. Scientists sampled the repertoires only once the peak T cell response had passed. Vaccine-associated CD4 TCRs ranged over spike, dominating at 160-218 and 743-854. Close to half of all spike-specific TCRs reportedly target regions of the variants that are unmutated.

For this clone: Antigen: not known.

V lost 4 bases and J 4 bases, leaving 8 bases between the germline ends. Germline assignment: CDR1 SGHRS and CDR2 YFSETQ. The CDR3 has 12 amino acids. Produced via immunoSEQ multiplex PCR; TCRdb's table is partial and in-frame only. The sample lists about 180,000 clones; approximately 86% were seen once. The chain employs TRBV5-1 and TRBJ1-1; D uncertain. This TCR was sampled from an adult who received the AZD1222 COVID-19 vaccine. Sequencing used peripheral blood, obtained 28 days after the second AZD1222 dose. In nucleotides, the CDR3 is TGCGCCAGCAGCCCCCACGGCACTGAAGCTTTCTTT. Protein: CASSPHGTEAFF.